This T cell receptor beta chain is drawn from a study of cytomegalovirus exposure and HLA in healthy donors (dated by TCRdb to between 2016 and 2019). Study-wide context: In an earlier analysis of some 610 of the donors, 250 to 350 Gb of sequence data and 90 million to 120 million unique TCR beta sequences from about 190 million T cells were reported. The study used immunosequencing to profile the T cell repertoires of 666 subjects and linked those repertoires to cytomegalovirus serostatus. A separate validation cohort of roughly 110 different subjects was used in addition to the 666-subject first cohort. The number of typed donors differed by locus: roughly 620-630 for A, B, C, DRB1 and DQB1; approximately 540 for DQA1; approximately 610 for DPA1; and around 450 for DPB1. A later genetic analysis used genome-wide SNP genotypes for about 60% of the roughly 700 donors, treating that subset as a discovery cohort. HLA typing included class I and class II loci at four-digit resolution. Donor age, sex, ethnicity and CMV serostatus were collected together with the repertoire data. In an earlier analysis of 550 to 700 of the donors, high-throughput TCR beta sequencing was used to judge whether each TCR beta V gene segment behaved as functional or pseudogenic. Rather than drawing on any new phenotypic data, the later analysis identified candidate immune exposures from TCR beta sequences and the way those sequences occurred across donors. Five DR-DQ haplotypes were treated as single units for association and clustering because of strong linkage in the cohort. A later analysis re-analyzed previously published TCR beta repertoires from approximately 670 donors and added high-resolution HLA genotyping to study TCR occurrence patterns. The study aimed to test whether cataloging public T cell receptors could reveal signatures of past pathogen exposure. Among about 410 genotyped donors of the cohort, an average of about 240,000 unique TCR beta nucleotide sequences was sequenced per donor, of which about 20% were non-productive. An early release covering 550 to 700 HLA-typed donors comprised about 300 gigabases of sequencing data and about 90 million unique TCR sequences. All discovery cohort repertoires had been generated using a single sequencing platform. To predict cytomegalovirus infection status, the study brought together high-throughput TCR immunosequencing, statistical association of individual TCRs with disease status, and machine learning. The genetic ancestry cluster associated with self-reported Caucasian donors included 80% to 90% of the roughly 400 genotyped donors. Broader findings and caveats from the paper: In a later analysis, several top co-occurrence clusters were reported to appear linked to parvovirus B19, influenza, CMV and Epstein-Barr virus. In a later analysis, TCR association rates were found to vary across HLA loci, with the most associated TCRs seen for DRB1 alleles and the fewest for HLA-C alleles. While some public TCRs were present in many individuals, most TCR sequences turned up only very rarely across donors. The sequencing pipeline was judged likely to have produced a cluster of highly shared sequence variants as a technical artifact. Linkage disequilibrium might explain the correlated functional status among segregating V segments, but an unknown experimental factor could not be excluded. In both the original and validation cohorts, the classifier was reported to diagnose cytomegalovirus status with high specificity and sensitivity. An earlier analysis of approximately 500 of the donors showed that most TCR beta V segments appeared in productive rearrangements either about 87% or about 30% of the time, which broadly matched IMGT annotations. Compared with equally common non-associated chains, HLA-associated TCR beta chains in a later analysis were more clonally expanded and had lower generation probabilities. Specific HLA alleles were associated with 16,951 TCR beta sequences at a false discovery rate of 0.05 in a later analysis. Assigning TCR associations to individual alleles was difficult when HLA alleles, especially DR and DQ, strongly co-occurred. In vitro tests confirmed that three of the cytomegalovirus-associated TCR beta chains recognize cytomegalovirus antigens. Because HLA typing was unavailable for some donors at each locus, only the typed subset was used in association tests. A further reported finding was that TCR beta sequences accurately predicted the HLA-A and HLA-B alleles for most subjects in the first cohort. Some IMGT-functional V segments, including TRBV6-2 and TRBV6-3, could not be told apart with the 87-base-pair reads, so those segments were excluded. It was suggested by the authors that the approach could potentially be generalized to other disease states and immunological phenotypes. In the study, roughly 160 TCR beta chains were listed as associated with cytomegalovirus. For the cohort, immune exposure information was limited to CMV serostatus. Presence/absence analyses assumed roughly uniform sequencing depth across donors, an assumption that may not hold. A later analysis found that most CMV-associated TCR beta chains appeared HLA-restricted, with HLA associations seemingly driven largely by CMV exposure. This cohort had only TCR beta chains sequenced, and the lack of alpha or paired-chain data limited which features could be detected. In a later genetic analysis, fewer N-insertions in productive TCRs were reported among donors in an Asian-associated ancestry cluster than the roughly 670-donor mean. Because counts were too low, roughly 18 rarely observed V segments, including chromosome 9 orphons, were left out of the earlier analysis of 587 of the donors. An association between a missense DCLRE1C variant and V-gene and J-gene trimming of TCR beta chains was found in a later genetic analysis and replicated in an independent cohort.

Reading from cysteine to phenylalanine, the CDR3 counts 16 amino acids. Only the CDR3 DNA stays, 48 bases, in frame from base 1. Sequences KGHSH (CDR1) and LQKENI (CDR2) are obtained from the germline V gene. V ends up 3 bases short and J 7 bases short, with an unmatched junction base count of 9. As for this clone: Its antigen is unknown. Base qualities are not recorded, but no much larger clone differs from it by a single base.

Libraries came from the immunoSEQ multiplex PCR assay. The multiplex PCR relied on a mix of 60 forward primers for TCR Vbeta segments and 13 reverse primers for TCR Jbeta segments. The CDR3 region of rearranged TCR beta genes was amplified from genomic DNA with a multiplex PCR assay. Amplified TCR beta libraries were sequenced as 87-base-pair reads on the Illumina HiSeq System. The authors' analysis ran thus. A later analysis tallied 80 million to 95 million unique TCR beta chains across the 666 repertoires, and some 12 million of those chains were shared by two or more donors. Raw reads were error-corrected and collapsed into unique sequences with a nearest-neighbor algorithm that merged closely related sequences to remove PCR and sequencing errors. V, D and J gene segments were assigned by aligning CDR3 sequences to IMGT reference sequences. For a sequence to be retained, a match of at least six nucleotides to both a V gene segment and a J gene segment was required. Rearrangements were called productive when the CDR3 lacked stop codons and stayed in frame with V and J; all others were non-productive. CDR3 was defined according to IMGT convention as the region running from the second conserved V-encoded cysteine to the conserved J-encoded phenylalanine. The earlier analysis of about 640 of the donors excluded any sequence lacking an unambiguous match to a single V gene segment. In an earlier analysis of 500 to 750 of the donors, V segments were called functional above 56.7% productive rearrangements and were called segregating when the between-donor standard deviation exceeded 5%. To diagnose cytomegalovirus status from the catalog of TCR beta chain sequences, a statistical classification framework was built. In a later analysis, TCR nucleotide sequences were compared against IMGT/GENE-DB human TR gene sequences so that V and J genes could be assigned. The TCRdist pipeline was used in a later analysis to assign CDR3 sequences and most-parsimonious VDJ recombination scenarios. In a later analysis, each TCR beta chain was defined by its CDR3 amino acid sequence together with its V-gene family, and reads without a unique V-gene family were excluded. As a way to deal with suspected cross-contamination and a sequencing artifact, a later analysis dropped more than 500 nucleotide sequences that were highly shared and had low generation probability. In a later analysis, a clonal expansion index for each public chain was calculated from normalized within-repertoire ranks of inferred template counts. In a later analysis, generation probabilities were computed with a VDJ recombination model fitted to out-of-frame rearrangements, and the resulting probabilities were checked against IGoR. Hypergeometric tests were used in a later analysis to score TCR-TCR, TCR-HLA and TCR-CMV co-occurrence, with a repertoire-size bias correction applied to the TCR pairs. To estimate false discovery rates, a later analysis permuted the HLA or CMV assignments 20 times. A later analysis grouped co-occurring TCRs with DBSCAN, adding TCRdist sequence similarity when clustering within HLA-allele-positive subsets. Co-occurrence clustering excluded repertoires with fewer than 30,000 or more than 120,000 public chains, plus five with anomalous nucleotide sharing. The immuneACCESS repertoire file appears here via TCRdb, limited to in-frame rearrangements. These files lack a portion of the clones; in checked studies, under half of the deficit traces to unresolved V genes, and the cause of the others is not known. V and J calls and clone size are those listed in that table; D and trimming were worked out from the DNA. This sample comprises roughly 200,000 clones, 77% of them detected only once. The ten largest clonotypes hold about 4% of the sample.

The cohort was made up of approximately 670 healthy bone marrow donors. All cohort members were sampled while nominally healthy, although unrecorded immune exposures were likely present. The donor tested CMV seropositive, placing the donor among the 250 to 350 seropositive members of the cohort. Every donor gave a peripheral blood sample, and the peripheral blood mononuclear cells from that sample were used for TCR beta sequencing. Genomic DNA extraction from the blood cell samples was performed with the Qiagen DNeasy Blood Extraction Kit. This clonotype was obtained from a woman aged 55-75 years in good health and CMV-seropositive. This chain joins TRBV18 to TRBJ2-7; 13 nucleotides in the junction match TRBD2. Sequencing used PBMCs. The CDR3 loop reads CASSPLGLAGAREQYF. The nucleotide sequence reads as follows: TGTGCCAGCTCACCCCTAGGACTAGCGGGAGCTCGAGAGCAGTACTTC.